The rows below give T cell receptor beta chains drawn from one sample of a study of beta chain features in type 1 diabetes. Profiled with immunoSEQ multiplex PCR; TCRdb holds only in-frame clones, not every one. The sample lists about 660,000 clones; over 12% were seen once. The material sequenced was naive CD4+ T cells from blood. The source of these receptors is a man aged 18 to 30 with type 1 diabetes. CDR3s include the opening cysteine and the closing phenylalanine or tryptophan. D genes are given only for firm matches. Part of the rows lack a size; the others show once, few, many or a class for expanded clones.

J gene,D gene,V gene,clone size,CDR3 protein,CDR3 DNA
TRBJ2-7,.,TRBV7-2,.,CASSFARTDYEQYF,TGTGCCAGCAGCTTCGCCAGGACGGACTACGAGCAGTACTTC
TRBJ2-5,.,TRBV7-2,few,CASSRDHQETQYF,TGTGCCAGCAGCCGAGACCACCAAGAGACCCAGTACTTC
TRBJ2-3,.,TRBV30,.,CARTGRDHSYTQYF,TGTGCCCGAACGGGGCGGGATCACTCGTACACGCAGTATTTT
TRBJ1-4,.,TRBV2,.,CASRKGIGGEKLFF,TGTGCCAGCAGGAAGGGGATCGGTGGTGAAAAACTGTTTTTT
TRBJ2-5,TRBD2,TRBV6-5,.,CASRDSGRLETQYF,TGTGCCAGCAGGGATAGCGGGAGGCTGGAGACCCAGTACTTC
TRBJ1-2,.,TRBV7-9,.,CASSTAGFDGYTF,TGTGCCAGCAGCACGGCGGGGTTTGATGGCTACACCTTC
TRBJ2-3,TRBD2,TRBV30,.,CAWSPLAGTDTQYF,TGTGCCTGGAGCCCCCTAGCGGGAACAGATACGCAGTATTTT
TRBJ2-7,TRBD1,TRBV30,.,CASDRGSTYEQYF,TGTGCCTCCGACAGGGGGTCTACCTACGAGCAGTACTTC
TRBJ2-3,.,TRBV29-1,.,CSVSGTPKSTDTQYF,TGCAGCGTATCCGGGACACCCAAGTCCACAGATACGCAGTATTTT
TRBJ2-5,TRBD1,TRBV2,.,CASSDGTGSFGETQYF,TGTGCCAGCAGTGATGGGACAGGGTCCTTCGGAGAGACCCAGTACTTC
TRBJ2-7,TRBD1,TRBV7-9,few,CASSSGQGFYEQYF,TGTGCCAGCAGCTCGGGACAGGGCTTCTACGAGCAGTACTTC